This TCR beta chain was profiled in a study of shared clonotypes between healthy human individuals. The protocol was immunoSEQ multiplex PCR, while the TCRdb copy is restricted to in-frame clones and leaves out a portion. Found here are some 1.4 million clones, roughly 96% of them singletons; the top ten hold approximately 1.1%. The CDR3 covers 15 residues. V was shortened by 6 bases and J by 2 bases, with 15 bases between the two germline ends. Germline V gene data show CDR1 as MDHEN and CDR2 as SYDVKM. The V gene is TRBV28, the J gene TRBJ2-3; D may be TRBD2 (6 bases). This TCR derives from a man aged 25 to 40 in good health. Material for sequencing was naive CD4+ T cells sorted from blood. Subset indicated: CD45RA+ positively selected. CDR3 coding DNA: TGTGCCAGCAGCACCCTCGGGAGAGCCACAGATACGCAGTATTTT. Residues: CASSTLGRATDTQYF. Full variable domain (rest looked up from reference TRBV28 and TRBJ2-3): DVKVTQSSRYLVKRTGEKVFLECVQDMDHENMFWYRQDPGLGLRLIYFSYDVKMKEKGDIPEGYSVSREKKERFSLILESASTNQTSMYLCASSTLGRATDTQYFGPGTRLTVL.